Below, 30 T cell receptor beta chains from the same sample are listed, as sequenced in a study of blood T cell repertoires in COVID-19. The protocol was immunoSEQ multiplex PCR, while the TCRdb copy is restricted to in-frame clones and leaves out a portion. The table includes more than 40,000 clones, 70% to 90% detected once. Sequencing was performed on peripheral blood. All receptors come from a man aged 50-59 years with active COVID-19.

This clone was picked up one time. The chain has TRBV6-5 and TRBJ1-2; no reliable D call. With 4 bases removed from V and 3 bases from J, the gap between germline ends came to 3 bases. The CDR3 consists of 11 residues. In germline, CDR1 is MNHEY, CDR2 SVGAGI. The CDR3 DNA reads TGTGCCAGCAGTTCCTACTATGGCTACACCTTC. This translates into CASSSYYGYTF.

This clone was seen just once. V and J are TRBV28 and TRBJ1-1, with 8 bases that match TRBD1. The CDR3 is 14 amino acids. The trim removed 7 bases at V and 5 bases at J, leaving 9 bases unmatched. Germline lookup yields CDR1 MDHEN and CDR2 SYDVKM. In DNA form, the CDR3 reads TGTGCCAGCACCCCGGACAGGGTGAGGACTGAAGCTTTCTTT. This sequence encodes CASTPDRVRTEAFF. The full variable domain, rest sourced from reference TRBV28 and TRBJ1-1, is DVKVTQSSRYLVKRTGEKVFLECVQDMDHENMFWYRQDPGLGLRLIYFSYDVKMKEKGDIPEGYSVSREKKERFSLILESASTNQTSMYLCASTPDRVRTEAFFGQGTRLTVV.

The rearrangement links TRBV7-2 to TRBJ2-1; 11 bases fit TRBD2. The germline CDR1 and CDR2 sequences are SGHTA and FQGNSA. The V gene end was trimmed by 2 bases and the J gene end by 5 bases; junction bases not matched to a gene: 8. The CDR3 has 17 amino acids. The CDR3 nucleotides read TGTGCCAGCAGCTTACTGGGACTAGCGGAAAGGGACAATGAGCAGTTCTTC. Residues: CASSLLGLAERDNEQFF.

The J gene is TRBJ2-3, the V gene TRBV29-1, with TRBD2 matching over 7 bases. Germline V lookup: CDR1 SQVTM, CDR2 ANQGSEA. The CDR3 consists of 13 residues. V dropped 0 bases and J dropped 4; count of bases not matched to a gene: 1. The CDR3 coding sequence is TGCAGCGTTGAAGAGGGGGGGTCAGATACGCAGTATTTT. Translating gives CSVEEGGSDTQYF.

V usage is TRBV27 and J usage is TRBJ2-7; weak D call: TRBD1 (7 bases). Germline V CDR1 and CDR2: MNHEY, SMNVEV (reference sequence). CDR3 length: 13 residues. The V and J ends lost 5 bases and 2 bases respectively, with 10 bases between them. This chain's CDR3 is CASSTRGAYEQYF. The CDR3 nucleotides are TGTGCCAGCAGTACCAGGGGGGCCTACGAGCAGTACTTC.

This clone was seen once. The chain is built from TRBV28 and TRBJ2-2; D is possibly TRBD2 (5 bases). Germline assignment: CDR1 MDHEN and CDR2 SYDVKM. The CDR3 is made up of 15 amino acids. V lost 2 bases, J lost 5 bases, and 12 bases lay in between. The CDR3 here is CASSLPGGSTGELFF. For the CDR3, the DNA is TGTGCCAGCAGTTTACCCGGCGGGTCTACCGGGGAGCTGTTTTTT.

The chain employs TRBV7-3 and TRBJ2-2; 7 bases match TRBD2. This CDR3 has 16 residues. Germline loops: CDR1 SGHTA, CDR2 FQGTGA. Trimming took 5 bases from V and 7 from J; bases not matched to a gene: 13. The CDR3 coding sequence is TGTGCCAGCAGCCCCTTTCACAGCGGGACGGTCGGGGAGCTGTTTTTT. Translating it yields CASSPFHSGTVGELFF.

V usage is TRBV5-5 and J usage is TRBJ2-3; 7 nucleotides line up with TRBD1. V shed 7 bases, J shed 3 bases, and the junction held 11 bases outside the gene matches. CDR3 length: 15 residues. Germline CDR1 and CDR2: SGHKS and YYEKEE (reference sequence). The CDR3 region has the DNA TGTGCCAGCGCAAAATTAGGGGGCGCAACAGATACGCAGTATTTT. Its protein product is CASAKLGGATDTQYF.

The rearrangement joins TRBV7-9 to TRBJ1-4; maybe TRBD1 (6 bases). Trimming cost V 5 bases and J 7 bases, with 17 bases left between them. The CDR3 runs to 15 residues. The V gene's germline CDR1 is SEHNR and CDR2 FQNEAQ (reference sequence). CDR3 sequence: CASSPSGGRGEKLFF. CDR3 nucleotide sequence: TGTGCCAGCAGCCCGTCGGGGGGCCGGGGTGAAAAACTGTTTTTT.

This sequence joins TRBV18 and TRBJ2-1; 7 positions match TRBD2. V was pared by 1 base and J by 0 bases, with 0 bases of the junction left unmatched. CDR3 size: 15 residues. Germline-derived CDR1 and CDR2 are KGHSH and LQKENI. The CDR3 loop is CASSPRGGSYNEQFF. The CDR3 bases are TGTGCCAGCTCACCACGGGGGGGCTCCTACAATGAGCAGTTCTTC. Based on the CDR3 plus reference TRBV18 and TRBJ2-1, the full variable domain is NAGVMQNPRHLVRRRGQEARLRCSPMKGHSHVYWYRQLPEEGLKFMVYLQKENIIDESGMPKERFSAEFPKEGPSILRIQQVVRGDSAAYFCASSPRGGSYNEQFFGPGTRLTVL.

The J gene is TRBJ2-1, the V gene TRBV21-1; TRBD2 is the table's D call, not checked against the DNA. TRBV21-1 represents a pseudogene. This CDR3 region has 21 residues. For the CDR3, the DNA is TGTGCCAGCAGCGGAGAGGGATGGGTGTGGCTAGCGGGAACCTCGGGGAATGAGCAGTTCTTC. It yields the protein CASSGEGWVWLAGTSGNEQFF.

The V and J genes are TRBV9 and TRBJ2-2; TRBD2 matches 7 bases. With V trimmed by 0 bases and J by 3 bases, 5 bases remained unmatched. The CDR3 is 16 amino acids. Germline V gene data show CDR1 as SGDLS and CDR2 as YYNGEE. The CDR3 here is CASSVAGTTYTGELFF. The CDR3 DNA sequence: TGTGCCAGCAGCGTAGCTGGGACTACCTACACCGGGGAGCTGTTTTTT.

The rearrangement links TRBV6-6 to TRBJ1-4; D remains ambiguous. This CDR3 is built from 18 residues. V was shortened by 5 bases and J by 3 bases, with 22 bases between the two germline ends. Germline CDR1 reads MNHNY; CDR2 reads SVGAGI (reference sequence). The CDR3: CASSHRTRRRQSNEKLFF. The DNA for the CDR3 is TGTGCCAGCAGTCACCGAACAAGGAGGAGGCAGTCTAATGAAAAACTGTTTTTT.

This clone appeared a single time. This rearrangement joins TRBV13 to TRBJ1-2; 10 bases agree with TRBD1. The CDR3 has 15 amino acids. J gave up 6 bases and V 9 bases, and 13 bases lay outside the gene matches. CDR1 is PRHDT and CDR2 is FYEKMQ in the germline V gene (reference sequence). The CDR3 nucleotides read TGTGCCAGTATTTCCCGGGACAGGGGTTTTCATGGCTACACCTTC. Its protein product is CASISRDRGFHGYTF.

The chain joins TRBV11-2 to TRBJ2-2; tentative D call: TRBD2 (5 bases). This CDR3 has 19 amino acids. Germline CDR1 SGHAT, CDR2 FQNNGV. The V end was cut by 4 bases, the J end by 5 bases, with 26 bases between. CDR3 region: CASSSTKPPGVERTGELFF. The DNA of the CDR3 is TGTGCCAGCAGCTCGACCAAACCCCCCGGGGTTGAACGGACCGGGGAGCTGTTTTTT.

This rearrangement joins TRBV7-2 to TRBJ2-1; 7 positions agree with TRBD1. CDR3 length equals 12 residues. Germline V gives CDR1 SGHTA, CDR2 FQGNSA. V dropped 4 bases and J dropped 8; count of bases not matched to a gene: 2. In DNA, the CDR3 is TGTGCCAGCAGCTCCCAGGGGGATGAGCAGTTCTTC. This translates into CASSSQGDEQFF. The variable domain in full, with the rest retrieved from reference TRBV7-2 and TRBJ2-1, is GAGVSQSPSNKVTEKGKDVELRCDPISGHTALYWYRQSLGQGLEFLIYFQGNSAPDKSGLPSDRFSAERTGGSVSTLTIQRTQQEDSAVYLCASSSQGDEQFFGPGTRLTVL.

The J gene is TRBJ2-1, the V gene TRBV3-1 (or the pseudogene TRBV3-2), with D uncertain. This CDR3 has 18 amino acids. Trimming cost V 2 bases and J 2 bases, with 19 bases left between them. Germline V gene sequence: CDR1 LGHDT, CDR2 YNNKEL (reference sequence). CDR3 DNA sequence: TGTGCCAGCAGCCAAAAATCCCCGCAGTATTCTCCCTACAATGAGCAGTTCTTC. Amino acids: CASSQKSPQYSPYNEQFF.

This chain connects TRBV2 to TRBJ2-1; 15 bases line up with TRBD2. Germline-derived CDR1 and CDR2 are SNHLY and FYNNEI. There are 16 residues in the CDR3. With 2 bases clipped from V and 9 bases from J, the junction kept 5 bases outside the gene matches. CDR3 region: CASSERTSGGDPEQFF. CDR3 coding DNA: TGTGCCAGCAGTGAACGGACTAGCGGGGGGGACCCTGAGCAGTTCTTC.

The gene calls are TRBV4-2 and TRBJ2-3, with D perhaps matching TRBD2 (6 bases). With 1 base removed from V and 3 bases from J, the gap between germline ends came to 14 bases. The CDR3 extends over 16 amino acids. Per germline, CDR1 LGHNA and CDR2 YNFKEQ. The CDR3 loop is CASSQVGAGGTDTQYF. In nucleotides, the CDR3 is TGTGCCAGCAGCCAAGTCGGGGCCGGGGGTACAGATACGCAGTATTTT.

V gene TRBV5-5 combines with J gene TRBJ1-4, with TRBD1 as a possible D gene (5 bases). Germline values: CDR1 SGHKS, CDR2 YYEKEE (reference sequence). This CDR3 comprises 16 residues. V shed 3 bases and J shed 5 bases, with 17 bases lying between them. The CDR3 protein is CASSSQGGAENEKLFF. The DNA for the CDR3 is TGTGCCAGCAGCTCCCAAGGCGGGGCAGAGAATGAAAAACTGTTTTTT.

The chain recombines TRBV13 with TRBJ2-7; maybe TRBD1 (6 bases). V dropped 4 bases and J dropped 6 bases, with 10 bases sitting between them. The germline V gene encodes CDR1 PRHDT and CDR2 FYEKMQ (reference sequence). This CDR3 comprises 12 residues. CDR3 nucleotide sequence: TGTGCCAGCAGCTACACAGGGTCCGAGCAGTACTTC. This codes for CASSYTGSEQYF.

The chain recombines TRBV19 with TRBJ2-3, with 7 bases identical to TRBD2. The germline CDR1 and CDR2 sequences are LNHDA and SQIVND (reference sequence). The CDR3 runs 13 residues. Trimming cost V 6 bases and J 2 bases; bases outside gene matches: 2. The CDR3 here is CASSGRYTDTQYF. The CDR3 coding sequence is TGTGCCAGTAGCGGGAGGTACACAGATACGCAGTATTTT.

The V gene is TRBV6-1, the J gene TRBJ1-5; weak D call: TRBD1 (5 bases). The CDR3 is 15 amino acids. Trimming left V 2 bases short and J 3 bases short, with 11 bases between. Looked up from germline, CDR1 is MNHNS and CDR2 is SASEGT. As DNA, the CDR3 is TGTGCCAGCAGTGAAATGCAGGGACTCAATCAGCCCCAGCATTTT. This gives the protein CASSEMQGLNQPQHF.

On this clone itself: One end of the junction varies from germline; a read error may be responsible. Other DNA sequences in this specimen translate into the identical CDR3. This chain links TRBV28 with TRBJ2-7; D might be TRBD1 (5 bases). The CDR3 length is 16 residues. Germline V gene data show CDR1 as MDHEN and CDR2 as SYDVKM. CDR3 bases: TGTGCCAGCAGGCCCCCCGCGAAGGGGCGCTCCTATGAGCAGTACTTC. Its protein product is CASRPPAKGRSYEQYF.

This chain links TRBV28 with TRBJ1-1; tentatively, D is TRBD1 (5 bases). Germline V gene lookup returns CDR1 MDHEN and CDR2 SYDVKM. The germline V and J ends were trimmed by 5 bases and 2 bases, with 12 bases remaining between them. This CDR3 has 14 amino acids. The CDR3 loop is CASSTRARNTEAFF. The CDR3 region has the DNA TGTGCCAGCAGTACCAGGGCGCGCAACACTGAAGCTTTCTTT.

In DNA form, the CDR3 reads TGTGCCAGCAGCGTCCACCTGGGGGCGTACGAGCAGTACTTC. This sequence encodes CASSVHLGAYEQYF. J is TRBJ2-7 and V is TRBV9, with D maybe TRBD1 (6 bases). From germline, CDR1 is SGDLS and CDR2 YYNGEE. V lost 2 bases, J lost 4 bases, and 13 bases lay in between. The CDR3 spans 14 residues.

The chain joins TRBV9 to TRBJ1-3; 7 bases align to TRBD1. Germline trimming cut 4 bases from V and 8 bases from J; bases unmatched to any gene: 15. Germline CDR1 reads SGDLS; CDR2 reads YYNGEE. The CDR3 sequence is 16 residues long. The DNA of the CDR3 is TGTGCCAGCAGCACCTATACAGGGGCAATAGGCGACACCATATATTTT. It translates to CASSTYTGAIGDTIYF.

The CDR3 DNA reads TGTGCCACCAGACGAGCGGGAGGAGAAGAGACCCAGTACTTC. Encoded protein: CATRRAGGEETQYF. The chain links TRBV24-1 to TRBJ2-5, with 9 bases fitting TRBD2. This CDR3 has 14 amino acids. With 7 bases clipped from V and 3 bases from J, the junction kept 5 bases outside the gene matches. Germline values: CDR1 KGHDR, CDR2 SFDVKD.

The V gene is TRBV24-1, the J gene TRBJ2-1, with TRBD2 identical over 11 bases. This CDR3 region has 16 residues. V gave up 5 bases and J gave up 7 bases; unmatched junction bases: 9. Germline values: CDR1 KGHDR, CDR2 SFDVKD. The CDR3 region is CATSGTTSGVGNEQFF. DNA for the CDR3: TGTGCCACCAGTGGGACGACTAGCGGGGTGGGAAATGAGCAGTTCTTC.

CDR3 sequence: CATLGQGYNSPLHF. The CDR3 DNA reads TGTGCCACCCTAGGCCAGGGCTATAATTCACCCCTCCACTTT. This chain uses TRBV27 with TRBJ1-6; the D gene is possibly TRBD1 (5 bases). From germline, CDR1 is MNHEY and CDR2 SMNVEV (reference sequence). The CDR3 runs to 14 residues. V lost 10 bases and J 3 bases, leaving 13 bases between the germline ends.